This TCR beta chain came from a study of OX40 agonist ivuxolimab in advanced cancers. In this sample, this clone turned up a few times. Method: immunoSEQ multiplex PCR; TCRdb's copy keeps in-frame clones and lacks some. The top ten hold around 2% of the sample, which has about 60,000 clones, 70% to 90% seen once. V was clipped by 2 bases and J by 1 base, with 13 bases between them. Germline-derived CDR1 and CDR2 are SGHNT and YYREEE (reference sequence). CDR3 length: 16 residues. This rearrangement joins TRBV5-4 to TRBJ1-3; tentative D call: TRBD1 (5 bases). The sequencing used CD4+ or CD8+ T cells sorted from blood, collected in a trial of the OX40 agonist ivuxolimab. This receptor was obtained from an adult with an advanced solid tumor such as melanoma, head and neck, liver or kidney cancer. CDR3 coding DNA: TGTGCCAGCAGCTTACAAGGGGTTGCGTCTGGAAACACCATATATTTT. Its translation: CASSLQGVASGNTIYF.